This entry features one T cell receptor beta chain sequence. Antigen specificity is unknown. Trimming pared 4 bases from V and 7 bases from J, leaving 15 bases between. The CDR3 extends over 14 amino acids. Germline lookup yields CDR1 SGHRS and CDR2 YFSETQ. The sample belongs to a study of monozygotic twins with cystic fibrosis. Study-level background: Library input was about 3 micrograms of fragmented DNA, with approximately 15 PCR cycles.

Sequencing was performed with immunoSEQ multiplex PCR; in TCRdb, only in-frame clones are kept and a portion is missing. The sample records about 23,000 clones, 91% being singletons. Broader study findings: Clonality was generally low (median around 0.01), higher in the most severe patients. In 13 of 16 pairs, V gene usage was closest to the co-twin's. Monozygotic CF twin pairs shared significantly more nucleotide-identical clonotypes than unrelated CF individuals did.

The TCR sequence derives from a girl aged 2 to 10 with cystic fibrosis. The chain recombines TRBV5-1 with TRBJ2-1; D perhaps matches TRBD2 (6 bases). The sequenced sample was blood. This CDR3 is CASSQWDSRNEQFF. CDR3 sequence (DNA): TGCGCCAGCAGCCAATGGGACTCCCGGAATGAGCAGTTCTTC.